These 4 T cell receptor beta chains came from one sample sequenced in a study of blood T cell repertoires in COVID-19 (TCRdb year 2020). The library came from the immunoSEQ multiplex PCR assay. TCRdb obtained this table from immuneACCESS and retained in-frame rearrangements with V and J assigned. These tables miss some clones; where compared with another copy, unresolved V genes account for less than half of the shortfall, and the remainder is unexplained. The sample profile shows around 30,000 clones; roughly 74% of them were found once. The ten largest clones capture around 15% of the sample. The sample comprised peripheral blood. Every receptor here comes from an elderly man with active or convalescent COVID-19.

The rearrangement uses TRBV6-5 and TRBJ1-6, with 7 bases identical to TRBD1. The CDR3 loop spans 13 amino acids. V dropped 10 bases and J dropped 4; count of bases not matched to a gene: 4. CDR1 is MNHEY and CDR2 is SVGAGI in the germline V gene. CDR3 coding DNA: TGTGCCATCCAGGGGGATTATAATTCACCCCTCCACTTT. Its protein product is CAIQGDYNSPLHF.

This rearrangement joins TRBV27 to TRBJ2-7, with D possibly matching TRBD1 (5 bases). The germline gives CDR1 MNHEY, CDR2 SMNVEV (reference sequence). This CDR3 has 16 residues. Trimming cost V 5 bases and J 3 bases, with 20 bases left between them. The CDR3 loop is CASSPSFPRVSYEQYF. CDR3 sequence (DNA): TGTGCCAGCAGTCCATCCTTCCCCAGGGTAAGCTACGAGCAGTACTTC.

The chain has TRBV7-9 and TRBJ2-1; weak D call: TRBD2 (5 bases). This CDR3 comprises 16 residues. Trimming stripped 4 bases from V and 5 bases from J, with 18 bases between. Germline loops: CDR1 SEHNR, CDR2 FQNEAQ (reference sequence). In DNA form, the CDR3 reads TGTGCCAGCAGCTCACCCCTCCGCGGGTGGGACAATGAGCAGTTCTTC. Its protein product is CASSSPLRGWDNEQFF.

This sequence joins TRBV19 and TRBJ1-1; 12 bases are shared with TRBD1. CDR3 length: 18 amino acids. Germline loops: CDR1 LNHDA, CDR2 SQIVND (reference sequence). The V segment lost 5 bases and the J segment 6 bases; nucleotides outside the gene matches: 16. The CDR3 bases are TGTGCCAGTAGTCCTCAAGGCCCGGGACAGGGGGCTAGGGCTGAAGCTTTCTTT. Translating it yields CASSPQGPGQGARAEAFF.